Listed below are T cell receptor beta chains from one sample, sequenced in a study of blood T cells in healthy people across ages. Using its own MiXCR run on the 5' RACE reads, TCRdb lists one record per CDR3 protein. The table lists just under 750,000 distinct CDR3 sequences, 22% of them singletons, with about 22% in the top ten. Sequencing was carried out using blood. These receptors all stem from a man in his 70s in good health. CDR3s leave out the opening cysteine and the closing phenylalanine or tryptophan.

J gene: TRBJ1-2; V gene: TRBV27; CDR3 protein: ASSFDTHYGYT
J gene: TRBJ2-5; V gene: TRBV20-1; CDR3 protein: SAESISSGVRETQY
J gene: TRBJ2-1; V gene: TRBV20-1; CDR3 protein: SAKEETSGGYNEQF
J gene: TRBJ2-3; V gene: TRBV5-1; CDR3 protein: ASSLAKRGGADTQY
J gene: TRBJ1-1; V gene: TRBV3-1; CDR3 protein: ASSPRTDTEAF
J gene: TRBJ2-1; V gene: TRBV25-1; CDR3 protein: ASRIGGSYNEQF
J gene: TRBJ1-1; V gene: TRBV6-4; CDR3 protein: ARSDSNRGDTEAF
J gene: TRBJ2-7; V gene: TRBV7-9; CDR3 protein: ASSSEPGQGSIEQY
J gene: TRBJ2-4; V gene: TRBV28; CDR3 protein: ASSPRVWAKNIQY
J gene: -; V gene: TRBV7-2; CDR3 protein: ASSLRDTGPYNEQF
J gene: TRBJ1-5; V gene: TRBV28; CDR3 protein: ASSPLNGHNQPQH
J gene: TRBJ1-1; V gene: TRBV12-3/TRBV12-4; CDR3 protein: ASSSAGTGKNTEAF
J gene: TRBJ2-1; V gene: TRBV5-1; CDR3 protein: ASNSGGSYNEQF
J gene: TRBJ2-4; V gene: TRBV4-1; CDR3 protein: ASSPDTDPRNIQY
J gene: -; V gene: TRBV6-6; CDR3 protein: ASSYEGHEQF
J gene: TRBJ2-1; V gene: TRBV5-6; CDR3 protein: ASSLGPGYSYNEQF
J gene: TRBJ1-6; V gene: TRBV27; CDR3 protein: ASSLSWGLIDNSPLH
J gene: TRBJ2-3; V gene: TRBV12-3/TRBV12-4; CDR3 protein: ASSFQLLESDTQY
J gene: TRBJ2-4; V gene: TRBV6-5; CDR3 protein: ASSPRDSKNIQY
J gene: TRBJ1-5; V gene: TRBV7-9; CDR3 protein: ASSSTGGGNQPQH
J gene: TRBJ2-5; V gene: TRBV5-1; CDR3 protein: ASRPGLRRETQY
J gene: TRBJ2-3; V gene: TRBV4-3; CDR3 protein: ASSQEPGLSTDTQY
J gene: TRBJ2-3; V gene: TRBV20-1; CDR3 protein: SAHNGLASTDTQY
J gene: -; V gene: TRBV5-1; CDR3 protein: ASSLGVENEQF
J gene: TRBJ2-7; V gene: TRBV19; CDR3 protein: ASSPTILYEQY
J gene: TRBJ1-1; V gene: TRBV12-3/TRBV12-4; CDR3 protein: ASSFSGATEAF
J gene: TRBJ2-3; V gene: TRBV30; CDR3 protein: AWSLRQGVTDTQY
J gene: TRBJ2-6; V gene: TRBV18; CDR3 protein: ASSTRTGGGPRSGANVLT
J gene: TRBJ2-2; V gene: TRBV2; CDR3 protein: ASEFGGPTGELF
J gene: TRBJ2-5; V gene: TRBV29-1; CDR3 protein: SVGLTGVKETQY
J gene: TRBJ2-4; V gene: TRBV6-2/TRBV6-3; CDR3 protein: ASSYSGLLAKNIPY
J gene: TRBJ2-1; V gene: TRBV20-1; CDR3 protein: SARDRTYNEQF